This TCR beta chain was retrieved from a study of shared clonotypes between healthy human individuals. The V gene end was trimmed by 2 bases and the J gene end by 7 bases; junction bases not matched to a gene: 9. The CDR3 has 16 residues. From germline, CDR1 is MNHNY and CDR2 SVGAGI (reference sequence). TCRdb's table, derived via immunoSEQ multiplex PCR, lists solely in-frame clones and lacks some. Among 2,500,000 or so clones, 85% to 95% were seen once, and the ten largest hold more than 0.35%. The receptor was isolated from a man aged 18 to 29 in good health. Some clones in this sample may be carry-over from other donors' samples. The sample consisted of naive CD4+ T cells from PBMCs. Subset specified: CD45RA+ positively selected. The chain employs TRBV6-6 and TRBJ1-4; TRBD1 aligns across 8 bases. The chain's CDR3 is CASSYQPGQGSEKLFF. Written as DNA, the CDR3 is TGTGCCAGCAGTTACCAGCCAGGACAGGGCTCTGAAAAACTGTTTTTT.